The 28 T cell receptor beta chains in this list originate from one sample, sequenced in a study of T cells after yellow fever vaccination. TCRdb called the 5' RACE reads again in MiXCR, with one record for every CDR3 protein. The sample has around 610,000 distinct CDR3 sequences; roughly 13% are singletons. The material was PBMCs, obtained on the day of the yellow fever booster vaccination. The receptors derive from a man aged 25 to 45 who received the YFV17D yellow fever vaccine.

V usage is TRBV25-1 and J usage is TRBJ2-3, with 7 bases lining up with TRBD2. Germline V CDR1 and CDR2: MGHDK, SYGVNS. The J segment lost 2 bases and the V segment lost 1 base, leaving 6 bases of the junction unmatched. The CDR3 totals 16 residues. CDR3 nucleotides: TGTGCCAGCAGTGAATGGAACGGGAGGACCACAGATACGCAGTATTTT. This codes for CASSEWNGRTTDTQYF.

Many counts were recorded for this clonotype. The chain carries TRBV2 and TRBJ2-4; perhaps TRBD2 as D (5 bases). Per germline, CDR1 SNHLY and CDR2 FYNNEI. Trimming removed 7 bases from V and 1 base from J, with 17 bases in between. This CDR3 region has 16 residues. The CDR3 loop is CASNRGPFYAKNIQYF. Written as DNA, the CDR3 is TGTGCCAGCAACAGAGGGCCGTTCTACGCCAAAAACATTCAGTACTTC.

The rearrangement joins TRBV20-1 to TRBJ2-3; D is undetermined. Trimming pared 3 bases from V and 5 bases from J, leaving 6 bases between. The length of the CDR3 is 11 residues. Looked up from germline, CDR1 is DFQATT and CDR2 is SNEGSKA (reference sequence). The CDR3 DNA follows: TGCAGTGCTAGTAGGGTAGATACGCAGTATTTT. This codes for CSASRVDTQYF.

The J gene is TRBJ2-3, the V gene TRBV20-1; 11 bases are shared with TRBD2. The germline V gene encodes CDR1 DFQATT and CDR2 SNEGSKA (reference sequence). The CDR3 has 18 residues. After removal of 5 bases from V and 0 bases from J, the junction contained 13 bases not matched to a gene. The CDR3 DNA reads TGCAGTGCTTCGAAAGCCGGGACTAGCGGTACTAGCACAGATACGCAGTATTTT. This gives the protein CSASKAGTSGTSTDTQYF.

This clonotype was seen more than once but under ten times. The J gene is TRBJ1-2, the V gene TRBV6-5, with a possible D match to TRBD1 (5 bases). Looked up from germline, CDR1 is MNHEY and CDR2 is SVGAGI. The CDR3 length is 12 residues. Trimming shortened V by 6 bases and J by 3 bases, and 8 bases separated the two germline ends. CDR3 nucleotides: TGTGCCAGCAGCAGGGTAGACTATGGCTACACCTTC. This translates into CASSRVDYGYTF.

This clonotype was detected only a few times. The chain has TRBV28 and TRBJ2-1; 8 nucleotides line up with TRBD2. CDR3 size: 19 residues. Germline loops: CDR1 MDHEN, CDR2 SYDVKM. Trimming at V came to 4 bases and at J to 0 bases, leaving 14 bases not matched to a gene. In nucleotides, the CDR3 is TGTGCCAGCAGTTGGAGACTAGCGAGGCTTCAAAGCTCCTACAATGAGCAGTTCTTC. Protein: CASSWRLARLQSSYNEQFF.

This clonotype was seen a few times. The chain has TRBV7-2 and TRBJ2-1, with a weak D call TRBD2 (6 bases). Trimming shortened V by 2 bases and J by 7 bases, and 12 bases separated the two germline ends. Germline assignment: CDR1 SGHTA and CDR2 FQGNSA. This CDR3 has 14 residues. CDR3 residues: CASSLPPAGNEQFF. Written as DNA, the CDR3 is TGTGCCAGCAGCTTACCCCCCGCGGGAAATGAGCAGTTCTTC.

The gene calls are TRBV12-3 or TRBV12-4 and TRBJ2-2, with TRBD2 matching over 14 bases. CDR3 size: 17 residues. Germline trimming cut 6 bases from V and 6 bases from J; bases unmatched to any gene: 9. CDR3 protein: CASRPTSGRVPAGELFF. CDR3 nucleotides: TGTGCCAGCAGGCCGACTAGCGGGAGGGTCCCGGCCGGGGAGCTGTTTTTT.

This clonotype was detected a few times. CDR3 DNA sequence: TGTGCCAGCAGCTTAGATCAGGCAGGCCCCTACGAGCAGTACTTC. This codes for CASSLDQAGPYEQYF. This chain uses TRBV11-2 with TRBJ2-7; no reliable D call. Germline assignment: CDR1 SGHAT and CDR2 FQNNGV. Between the trimmed V and J ends, which lost 0 bases and 2 bases, there was a span of 11 bases. The CDR3 contains 15 residues.

This clonotype was seen more than once but under ten times. The V gene is TRBV20-1, the J gene TRBJ2-1; D not resolved. The CDR3 runs 16 residues. Germline values: CDR1 DFQATT, CDR2 SNEGSKA (reference sequence). Trimming cost V 5 bases and J 1 base, with 18 bases left between them. CDR3 sequence reads: CSASTPYQVSYNEQFF. CDR3 coding DNA: TGCAGTGCTTCAACCCCGTACCAGGTTTCCTACAATGAGCAGTTCTTC.

This clonotype was counted a few times. V usage is TRBV7-3 and J usage is TRBJ2-2; 7 positions agree with TRBD2. V shed 4 bases, J shed 6 bases, and the junction held 14 bases outside the gene matches. The CDR3 is 17 residues long. Germline assignment: CDR1 SGHTA and CDR2 FQGTGA. CDR3 DNA: TGTGCCAGCAGCTCCCCGCAGAGAGGAGGGAGGGCCGGGGAGCTGTTTTTT. It encodes CASSSPQRGGRAGELFF.

CDR3 nucleotide sequence: TGTGCCAGCAGTTTCGGAGGGCAGGAGGAGCAGTACTTC. As protein: CASSFGGQEEQYF. The J gene is TRBJ2-7, the V gene TRBV27, with a possible D match to TRBD2 (6 bases). The V end was cut by 3 bases, the J end by 7 bases, with 13 bases between. The CDR3 consists of 13 residues. Germline loops: CDR1 MNHEY, CDR2 SMNVEV (reference sequence).

This clonotype was counted between two and nine times. The chain links TRBV6-1 to TRBJ2-1; TRBD2 matches 7 bases. Germline CDR1 reads MNHNS; CDR2 reads SASEGT. The CDR3 extends over 15 amino acids. J gave up 8 bases and V 5 bases, and 12 bases lay outside the gene matches. The CDR3 DNA reads TGTGCCAGCAGTCATTCCGGGACTATGTTTTATGAGCAGTTCTTC. Encoded protein: CASSHSGTMFYEQFF.

The chain links TRBV7-8 to TRBJ2-2, with a tentative D call TRBD1 (5 bases). Germline values: CDR1 SGHVS, CDR2 FQNEAQ. Trimming left V 3 bases short and J 5 bases short, with 16 bases between. The CDR3 covers 16 residues. Here the CDR3 reads CASSFSLGAATGELFF. The CDR3 DNA reads as TGTGCCAGCAGCTTTTCGTTAGGGGCCGCTACCGGGGAGCTGTTTTTT.

This clonotype has only a few counts. This chain links TRBV27 with TRBJ1-5; TRBD1 might be the D (6 bases). The germline gives CDR1 MNHEY, CDR2 SMNVEV (reference sequence). The germline V and J ends were trimmed by 0 bases and 6 bases, with 12 bases remaining between them. The CDR3 consists of 15 residues. This CDR3 is CASSLSRGPGQPQHF. For the CDR3, the DNA is TGTGCCAGCAGTTTATCACGGGGGCCGGGTCAGCCCCAGCATTTT.

The genes are TRBV5-4 and TRBJ2-7; D remains unclear. The CDR3 has 13 residues. Germline loops: CDR1 SGHNT, CDR2 YYREEE (reference sequence). Between the trimmed V and J ends, which lost 4 bases and 7 bases, there was a span of 15 bases. The CDR3 DNA reads TGTGCCAGCAGCCTGGAATGGGGTGGGGAGCAGTACTTC. It codes for CASSLEWGGEQYF.

The sample holds a few counts of this clonotype. The DNA of the CDR3 is TGTGCCAGCAGCTTACATGCGGGGTCAAACACCGGGGAGCTGTTTTTT. This encodes CASSLHAGSNTGELFF. The V gene is TRBV11-2, the J gene TRBJ2-2; tentative D call: TRBD2 (6 bases). CDR3 size: 16 residues. The V end was cut by 2 bases, the J end by 2 bases, with 12 bases between. The germline V gene has CDR1 SGHAT and CDR2 FQNNGV.

The chain employs TRBV29-1 and TRBJ2-7, with D unresolved. V lost 4 bases, J lost 2 bases, and 15 bases lay in between. Germline assignment: CDR1 SQVTM and CDR2 ANQGSEA. This CDR3 has 14 amino acids. The CDR3 spells CSVAGGVATYEQYF. For the CDR3, the DNA is TGCAGCGTTGCGGGTGGGGTTGCGACCTACGAGCAGTACTTC.

This clonotype was detected only a few times. The V call is TRBV6-2 or TRBV6-3, the J call TRBJ2-1; TRBD2 aligns across 9 bases. V was clipped by 0 bases and J by 5 bases; unmatched bases: 8. The V gene's germline CDR1 is MNHEY and CDR2 SVGEGT. The CDR3 spans 17 residues. The CDR3 DNA is TGTGCCAGCAGTTACTCGTGGGCTAGCGGGAAGCACAATGAGCAGTTCTTC. It yields the protein CASSYSWASGKHNEQFF.

The rearrangement uses TRBV6-1 and TRBJ1-4, with a tentative D call TRBD1 (6 bases). Germline V gene data show CDR1 as MNHNS and CDR2 as SASEGT. This CDR3 is built from 14 residues. Trimming took off 6 bases at V and 5 bases at J, with 13 bases between the two ends. As DNA, the CDR3 is TGTGCCAGCAGAAACAGGGTGGCGAATGAAAAACTGTTTTTT. Translating it yields CASRNRVANEKLFF.

This clonotype was found a few times. J is TRBJ2-5 and V is TRBV20-1; D is unresolved. V was shortened by 3 bases and J by 0 bases, with 14 bases between the two germline ends. The CDR3 covers 15 residues. The germline V gene has CDR1 DFQATT and CDR2 SNEGSKA (reference sequence). This CDR3 is CSARRWDTYQETQYF. The CDR3 DNA reads TGCAGTGCTAGGAGGTGGGATACGTACCAAGAGACCCAGTACTTC.

This chain connects TRBV6-1 to TRBJ2-2, with 7 bases fitting TRBD2. Germline V gives CDR1 MNHNS, CDR2 SASEGT. J lost 2 bases, V lost 10 bases, and 13 bases had no gene match. This CDR3 comprises 16 residues. In DNA, the CDR3 is TGTGCCACCCTAGGACGGCGGGAGAACAACACCGGGGAGCTGTTTTTT. Translating it yields CATLGRRENNTGELFF.

This clonotype has just a few counts. This chain uses TRBV6-4 with TRBJ2-1; possibly TRBD1 or TRBD2 for D (5 bases each). In germline, CDR1 is MRHNA, CDR2 SNTAGT. Trimming took off 5 bases at V and 11 bases at J, with 19 bases between the two ends. The CDR3 spans 14 residues. The CDR3 sequence is CASSMGTAYGQQFF. The CDR3, as DNA: TGTGCCAGCAGTATGGGGACGGCCTATGGTCAGCAGTTCTTC.

The sample holds a few counts of this clonotype. This chain links TRBV6-2 or TRBV6-3 with TRBJ1-1; no clear D gene. The CDR3 sequence is 17 residues long. Trimming removed 6 bases at V and 2 bases at J, with 22 bases between. The germline CDR1 and CDR2 sequences are MNHEY and SVGEGT. The CDR3 loop is CASSLLPSRFTNTEAFF. CDR3 DNA: TGTGCCAGCAGCCTACTCCCGTCCCGGTTCACAAACACTGAAGCTTTCTTT.

This clonotype was detected ten times or more. The chain links TRBV5-1 to TRBJ2-1, with TRBD2 matching over 8 bases. This CDR3 is 15 amino acids long. CDR1 SGHRS and CDR2 YFSETQ come from the germline V gene. Trimming at V came to 2 bases and at J to 4 bases, leaving 5 bases not matched to a gene. The chain's CDR3 is CASSFSGGPYNEQFF. The CDR3 DNA follows: TGCGCCAGCAGCTTTTCGGGAGGGCCATACAATGAGCAGTTCTTC. The full variable domain, with the rest looked up from reference TRBV5-1 and TRBJ2-1, is KAGVTQTPRYLIKTRGQQVTLSCSPISGHRSVSWYQQTPGQGLQFLFEYFSETQRNKGNFPGRFSGRQFSNSRSEMNVSTLELGDSALYLCASSFSGGPYNEQFFGPGTRLTVL.

The chain combines TRBV5-1 with TRBJ2-5, with 11 bases that match TRBD2. V gave up 3 bases and J gave up 2 bases; unmatched junction bases: 3. Germline CDR1 is SGHRS and CDR2 is YFSETQ. This CDR3 spans 15 amino acids. The CDR3 spells CASSWGTSGQETQYF. CDR3 DNA sequence: TGCGCCAGCAGCTGGGGGACTAGCGGACAAGAGACCCAGTACTTC.

This clonotype has more than one count but fewer than ten. The chain carries TRBV4-2 and TRBJ2-1; 9 nucleotides align to TRBD2. Germline trimming cut 0 bases from V and 6 bases from J; bases unmatched to any gene: 6. This CDR3 is built from 16 residues. CDR1 LGHNA and CDR2 YNFKEQ come from the germline V gene. The DNA for the CDR3 is TGTGCCAGCAGCCAAGACTGGGCGGGAGGGCCCAATGAGCAGTTCTTC. Amino acid sequence: CASSQDWAGGPNEQFF.

This clonotype was seen only a few times. This rearrangement joins TRBV18 to TRBJ2-7; D unresolved. Between the trimmed V and J ends, which lost 3 bases and 7 bases, there was a span of 10 bases. The germline gives CDR1 KGHSH, CDR2 LQKENI. The CDR3 spans 12 residues. The CDR3 sequence is CASSPTLMEQYF. DNA for the CDR3: TGTGCCAGCTCACCTACCCTGATGGAGCAGTACTTC.